This T cell receptor beta chain appears in the sequencing data of a study of blood T cell repertoires in COVID-19. Study in general: The origin of the acute and convalescent COVID-19 samples was the United States, Italy and Spain. Sample material is recorded as cDNA or gDNA derived from T cells, B-cell-depleted T cells, or PBMCs.

Per the original data handling: Amplification of reference gene primers provided the estimated nucleated cell counts. The method was immunoSEQ multiplex PCR; TCRdb's version includes in-frame clones alone and lacks a portion of them. V and J calls and clone size are copied from that table; D and trimming were computed from the DNA. In the table there are more than 70,000 clones, 85% to 90% of which are singletons. Germline V gene sequence: CDR1 SGHRS, CDR2 YFSETQ. The CDR3 runs 16 residues. V gave up 0 bases and J gave up 0 bases, with 11 bases separating them. V gene TRBV5-1 combines with J gene TRBJ2-3; possibly TRBD2 for D (6 bases). Material: peripheral blood. The sequence came from a man in his fifties or sixties with acute or convalescent COVID-19. The CDR3 sequence: CASSLGAGFSTDTQYF. In DNA, the CDR3 is TGCGCCAGCAGCTTGGGTGCGGGATTTAGCACAGATACGCAGTATTTT.